A single T cell receptor beta chain is shown here with its context. Terminally differentiated effector memory CD45RA+ cells were excluded from the naive CD8 cells, which were CD45RO-negative and positively selected for CCR7. None of the donors, who were healthy HIV-negative adults, had recently had acute infections or vaccinations. The method was immunoSEQ multiplex PCR; TCRdb's version includes in-frame clones alone and lacks a portion of them. The sample yields approximately 1.9 million clones, 93% seen once. The data derive from a study of shared clonotypes between healthy human individuals. The CDR3 contains 15 residues. J was trimmed by 6 bases and V by 6 bases; bases with no gene match: 11. Per the germline V gene, CDR1 is MRHNA and CDR2 is SNTAGT.

The chain joins TRBV6-4 to TRBJ2-1, with 7 bases aligning to TRBD2. The sample taken for sequencing was naive CD8+ T cells from PBMCs. This TCR came from a man between 18 and 35 years old in good health. Some clones in this sample may be carry-over from other donors' samples. CDR3 amino acids: CASRSAAGSVNEQFF. The CDR3 DNA follows: TGTGCCAGCAGATCAGCAGCGGGATCTGTCAATGAGCAGTTCTTC.